This entry features one T cell receptor (beta chain) sequence. Its antigen is unknown. This specimen comes from a study of T cell responses to AZD1222 COVID-19 vaccine. Second doses at about 4 or about 12 weeks were pooled. Here immunoSEQ multiplex PCR was the method, and the copy in TCRdb shows in-frame clones only, minus some. The sample has roughly 150,000 clones; 91% are singletons. CDR1 is MNHEY and CDR2 is SVGAGI in the germline V gene. The CDR3 contains 13 residues. The ends lost 8 bases at V and 5 bases at J; junction bases unmatched: 6. Study-level findings and limits: The sample set comprised mostly white British donors with more females, and clonal diversity was possibly underestimated. Once two AZD1222 doses were given, Spike-specific TCR breadth and depth went up.

The sequences come from peripheral blood, collected 28 days after the second AZD1222 dose. The sequence came from an adult who received the AZD1222 COVID-19 vaccine. V usage is TRBV6-5 and J usage is TRBJ2-1, with TRBD2 matching over 7 bases. Here the CDR3 DNA reads TGTGCCAGCGGCCTAGCGGCCGACAATGAGCAGTTCTTC. This gives the protein CASGLAADNEQFF.